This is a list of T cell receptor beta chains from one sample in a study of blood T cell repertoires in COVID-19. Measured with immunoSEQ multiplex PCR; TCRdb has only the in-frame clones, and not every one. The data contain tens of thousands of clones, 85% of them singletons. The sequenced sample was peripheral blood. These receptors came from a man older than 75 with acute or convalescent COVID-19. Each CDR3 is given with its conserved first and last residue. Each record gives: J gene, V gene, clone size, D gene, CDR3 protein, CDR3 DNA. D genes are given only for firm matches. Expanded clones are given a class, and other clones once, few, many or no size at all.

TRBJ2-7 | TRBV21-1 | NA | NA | CASSKGHSYEQYF | TGTGCCAGCAGCAAAGGTCATTCCTACGAGCAGTACTTC
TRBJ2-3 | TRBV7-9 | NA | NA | CASTTDRHTDTQYF | TGTGCCAGCACGACGGACAGACACACAGATACGCAGTATTTT
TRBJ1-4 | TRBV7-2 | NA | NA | CASSLAPAQGVEKLFF | TGTGCCAGCAGCTTAGCCCCCGCACAGGGTGTGGAAAAACTGTTTTTT
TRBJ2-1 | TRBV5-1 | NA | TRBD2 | CASSHLAGSSYNEQFF | TGCGCCAGCAGCCACTTAGCGGGAAGCTCCTACAATGAGCAGTTCTTC
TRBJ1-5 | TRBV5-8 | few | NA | CASSPRGQQPQHF | TGTGCCAGCAGCCCCAGGGGTCAGCAGCCCCAGCATTTT
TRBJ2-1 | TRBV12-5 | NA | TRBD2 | CASGHSRTSGGYNEQFF | TGTGCTAGTGGTCACTCACGGACTAGCGGGGGGTACAATGAGCAGTTCTTC
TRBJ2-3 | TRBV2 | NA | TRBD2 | CASETSGHTDTQYF | TGTGCCAGTGAGACTAGCGGACACACAGATACGCAGTATTTT
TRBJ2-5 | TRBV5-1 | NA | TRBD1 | CASSAGQGETQYF | TGCGCCAGCAGCGCCGGACAGGGGGAGACCCAGTACTTC
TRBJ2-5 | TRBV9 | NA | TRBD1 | CASSVGVGGSGQETQYF | TGTGCCAGCAGCGTAGGGGTAGGGGGCTCGGGGCAAGAGACCCAGTACTTC
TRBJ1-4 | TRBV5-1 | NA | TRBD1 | CASSPGTGLEKLFF | TGCGCCAGCAGCCCCGGGACAGGGCTCGAAAAACTGTTTTTT
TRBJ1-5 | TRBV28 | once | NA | CASSYRDNYQPQHF | TGTGCCAGCAGTTACCGGGACAATTATCAGCCCCAGCATTTT
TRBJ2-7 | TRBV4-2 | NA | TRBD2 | CASSQALAGETYEQYF | TGTGCCAGCAGCCAAGCCCTAGCGGGAGAGACCTACGAGCAGTACTTC
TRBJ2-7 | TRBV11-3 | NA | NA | CASSLGGERPYEQYF | TGTGCCAGCAGCTTGGGGGGTGAGCGACCTTACGAGCAGTACTTC
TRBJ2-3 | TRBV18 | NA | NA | CASSPMIQAQYF | TGTGCCAGCTCACCGATGATACAGGCCCAGTATTTT
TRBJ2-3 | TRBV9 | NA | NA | CASSWRTSTDTQYF | TGTGCCAGCAGCTGGCGGACTAGCACAGATACGCAGTATTTT
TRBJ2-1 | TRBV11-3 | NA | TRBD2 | CASSPNFGLAGVDEQFF | TGTGCCAGCAGCCCCAATTTCGGACTAGCGGGAGTAGATGAGCAGTTCTTC
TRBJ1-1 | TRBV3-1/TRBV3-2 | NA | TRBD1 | CASSPRDRGVNTEAFF | TGTGCCAGCAGCCCGCGGGACAGGGGTGTGAACACTGAAGCTTTCTTT
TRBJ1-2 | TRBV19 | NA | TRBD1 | CASSTEGAIANYGYTF | TGTGCCAGTAGTACGGAGGGGGCGATAGCGAACTATGGCTACACCTTC
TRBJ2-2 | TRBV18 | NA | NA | CASSPDRNTGELFF | TGTGCCAGCTCACCAGACAGGAACACCGGGGAGCTGTTTTTT
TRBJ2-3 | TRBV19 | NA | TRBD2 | CASTGAGLSTDTQYF | TGTGCCAGTACTGGAGCGGGGTTGTCCACAGATACGCAGTATTTT
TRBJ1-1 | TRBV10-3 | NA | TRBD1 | CAISADRGNTEAFF | TGTGCCATCAGTGCGGACAGGGGGAACACTGAAGCTTTCTTT
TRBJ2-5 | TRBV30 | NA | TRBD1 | CAWSVQGARETQYF | TGTGCCTGGAGTGTACAGGGGGCGCGGGAGACCCAGTACTTC
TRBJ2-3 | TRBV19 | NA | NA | CASTQGLSTDTQYF | TGTGCCAGTACGCAGGGTTTAAGCACAGATACGCAGTATTTT
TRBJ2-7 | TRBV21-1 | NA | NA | CASSKRSTGLRRGPRDYEQYF | TGTGCCAGCAGCAAAAGATCGACGGGCCTCCGGCGGGGTCCTAGAGACTACGAGCAGTACTTC
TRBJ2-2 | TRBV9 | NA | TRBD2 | CASSVAGGANTGELFF | TGTGCCAGCAGCGTAGCGGGAGGCGCGAACACCGGGGAGCTGTTTTTT
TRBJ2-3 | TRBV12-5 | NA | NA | CASGPRGATTDTQYF | TGTGCTAGTGGTCCCCGGGGAGCGACCACAGATACGCAGTATTTT
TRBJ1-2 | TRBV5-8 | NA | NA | CASSVSGYGYTF | TGTGCCAGCAGCGTCTCAGGGTATGGCTACACCTTC
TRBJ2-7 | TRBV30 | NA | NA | CAWSVWGRLYEQYF | TGTGCCTGGAGTGTTTGGGGGCGTCTCTACGAGCAGTACTTC
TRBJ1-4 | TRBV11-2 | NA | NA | CASSFRRGEKLFF | TGTGCCAGCAGCTTTCGGAGGGGTGAAAAACTGTTTTTT
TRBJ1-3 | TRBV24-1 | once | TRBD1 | CATSEGTGASNTIYF | TGTGCCACCAGTGAGGGGACAGGGGCCTCAAACACCATATATTTT
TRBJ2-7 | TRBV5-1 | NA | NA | CASSLDAGEQYF | TGCGCCAGCAGCTTGGATGCGGGGGAGCAGTACTTC